The 30 T cell receptor beta chains given below trace back to one sample, sequenced in a study of monozygotic twins with cystic fibrosis. The assay was immunoSEQ multiplex PCR, and TCRdb's table has in-frame clones only and misses some. The sample has 35,000 or so clones; 84% are singletons. The sample consisted of blood. All receptors derive from a girl aged 2-10 years with cystic fibrosis.

This clone was seen once. This chain connects TRBV30 to TRBJ1-1; TRBD1 is a possible D gene (6 bases). The germline V gene encodes CDR1 GTSNPN and CDR2 SVGIG (reference sequence). CDR3 size: 15 residues. Trimming shortened V by 2 bases and J by 4 bases, and 17 bases separated the two germline ends. CDR3 sequence: CAWSYRVKRGTEAFF. The CDR3, as DNA: TGTGCCTGGAGTTACAGGGTAAAGAGGGGCACTGAAGCTTTCTTT.

This clone has just one count. V gene TRBV29-1 combines with J gene TRBJ2-3; 10 positions match TRBD2. CDR1 is SQVTM, CDR2 ANQGSEA, per germline. V lost 2 bases and J lost 3; bases outside the gene matches: 5. This CDR3 comprises 15 residues. CDR3 bases: TGCAGCGTTGAACAAGCGGGGGGGCCGACAGATACGCAGTATTTT. Its translation: CSVEQAGGPTDTQYF.

The J gene is TRBJ1-5, the V gene TRBV6-5; 8 positions match TRBD1. The trim removed 2 bases at V and 7 bases at J, leaving 4 bases unmatched. This CDR3 region has 14 residues. Germline values: CDR1 MNHEY, CDR2 SVGAGI. CDR3 nucleotide sequence: TGTGCCAGCAGTTACGACAGGGGTGGGCAGCCCCAGCATTTT. This sequence encodes CASSYDRGGQPQHF.

This chain uses TRBV18 with TRBJ2-3; TRBD1 matches at 9 bases. This CDR3 has 15 residues. CDR1 and CDR2 (germline): KGHSH, LQKENI. V dropped 3 bases and J dropped 1; count of bases not matched to a gene: 2. CDR3 sequence reads: CASSPRDRGTDTQYF. In nucleotides, the CDR3 is TGTGCCAGCTCACCCCGGGACAGGGGCACAGATACGCAGTATTTT.

V is TRBV5-6 and J is TRBJ1-1; D remains ambiguous. The CDR3 runs to 15 residues. Per germline, CDR1 SGHDT and CDR2 YYEEEE. Trimming cost V 1 base and J 5 bases, with 15 bases left between them. CDR3 region: CASSLLAKARTEAFF. CDR3 DNA: TGTGCCAGCAGCTTGTTAGCTAAGGCACGTACTGAAGCTTTCTTT.

The chain carries TRBV15 and TRBJ1-6, with D unresolved. V lost 2 bases, J lost 8 bases, and 7 bases lay in between. The CDR3 consists of 13 residues. Per the germline V gene, CDR1 is LNHNV and CDR2 is YYDKDF (reference sequence). CDR3 sequence reads: CATSRTDDSPLHF. Here the CDR3 DNA reads TGTGCCACCAGCAGAACAGACGATTCACCCCTCCACTTT.

The rearrangement links TRBV5-1 to TRBJ1-2; D is undetermined. Germline V gene sequence: CDR1 SGHRS, CDR2 YFSETQ. Trimming took 0 bases from V and 1 from J, leaving 16 bases between them. The CDR3 runs to 17 residues. CDR3 bases: TGCGCCAGCAGCTTGGGGTCCGCCGGGGAGTATAACTATGGCTACACCTTC. It codes for CASSLGSAGEYNYGYTF.

This chain links TRBV29-1 with TRBJ2-3, with D possibly TRBD2 on 5 matching bases. The V gene lost 8 bases and the J gene lost 6 bases, with 12 bases spanning the gap. There are 11 residues in the CDR3. Germline V lookup: CDR1 SQVTM, CDR2 ANQGSEA. The CDR3 DNA follows: TGCAGCTCCACGTCGGGGGATACGCAGTATTTT. Translation gives CSSTSGDTQYF.

This rearrangement joins TRBV7-2 to TRBJ2-6; possible D gene TRBD2, 6 bases. The CDR3 loop spans 17 amino acids. V was shortened by 5 bases and J by 0 bases, with 14 bases between the two germline ends. Germline V gives CDR1 SGHTA, CDR2 FQGNSA. CDR3 sequence (DNA): TGTGCCAGCAGCCGCCAGGTGGGAGGCTCTGGGGCCAACGTCCTGACTTTC. Translated: CASSRQVGGSGANVLTF.

This clone was seen only once. Likely a read error: the CDR3 ends without its conserved phenylalanine or tryptophan. No DNA is shown, since the ends of the CDR3 on it are uncertain; the CDR3 is the one TCRdb lists. The rearrangement joins TRBV11-3 to TRBJ1-3. Looked up from germline, CDR1 is SGHNT and CDR2 is YENEEA. 8 amino acids form the CDR3, both terminal residues included. Here the CDR3 reads CASSLERR.

The genes are TRBV27 and TRBJ1-2; D is perhaps TRBD1 (5 bases). The CDR3 totals 15 residues. Germline CDR1 reads MNHEY; CDR2 reads SMNVEV (reference sequence). Trimming pared 0 bases from V and 4 bases from J, leaving 12 bases between. The CDR3 coding sequence is TGTGCCAGCAGTTTATCATCGACAGTCACCTATGGCTACACCTTC. It is translated as CASSLSSTVTYGYTF.

V usage is TRBV4-1 and J usage is TRBJ2-4, with a possible D match to TRBD2 (5 bases). The germline V gene has CDR1 MGHRA and CDR2 YSYEKL. With 1 base removed from V and 0 bases from J, the gap between germline ends came to 13 bases. This CDR3 is built from 17 residues. The CDR3 DNA sequence: TGCGCCAGCAGCCAAGTCGCGGGTTCTCTAGCCAAAAACATTCAGTACTTC. As protein: CASSQVAGSLAKNIQYF.

This clone was seen just once. The J gene is TRBJ2-1, the V gene TRBV5-4; TRBD1 might be the D (5 bases). Germline CDR1 reads SGHNT; CDR2 reads YYREEE (reference sequence). The V end was cut by 1 base, the J end by 7 bases, with 12 bases between. The CDR3 contains 14 residues. The CDR3 DNA follows: TGTGCCAGCAGCTTGACAGGCCTGGCGAATGAGCAGTTCTTC. Translation gives CASSLTGLANEQFF.

The chain has TRBV4-2 and TRBJ2-6; TRBD1 matches at 10 bases. This CDR3 is 17 amino acids long. With 4 bases clipped from V and 0 bases from J, the junction kept 3 bases outside the gene matches. CDR1 and CDR2 (germline): LGHNA, YNFKEQ. The CDR3 bases are TGTGCCAGCAGCCTCCGGGACAGGGGCTCTGGGGCCAACGTCCTGACTTTC. It translates to CASSLRDRGSGANVLTF.

The rearrangement joins TRBV4-1 to TRBJ2-7; D is unclear. Germline lookup yields CDR1 MGHRA and CDR2 YSYEKL. CDR3 length: 13 residues. The V end lost 0 bases, the J end lost 4 bases, and 7 bases lay between the germline ends. The CDR3 loop is CASSQEVAYEQYF. DNA of the CDR3: TGCGCCAGCAGCCAAGAGGTGGCGTACGAGCAGTACTTC.

The rearrangement joins TRBV9 to TRBJ2-2; D remains ambiguous. CDR3 length: 14 residues. The germline CDR1 and CDR2 sequences are SGDLS and YYNGEE. Trimming removed 0 bases at V and 1 base at J, with 4 bases between. CDR3 sequence: CASSVEGNTGELFF. CDR3 DNA sequence: TGTGCCAGCAGCGTAGAAGGGAACACCGGGGAGCTGTTTTTT.

The rearrangement joins TRBV13 to TRBJ2-7, with a weak D call TRBD1 (6 bases). The CDR3 has 13 residues. Germline V lookup: CDR1 PRHDT, CDR2 FYEKMQ (reference sequence). Trimming left V 5 bases short and J 3 bases short, with 11 bases between. The CDR3 spells CASSATGSYEQYF. The CDR3 region has the DNA TGTGCCAGCAGCGCTACAGGGAGCTACGAGCAGTACTTC.

V gene TRBV4-1 combines with J gene TRBJ1-1, with unresolved D. Between the trimmed V and J ends, which lost 2 bases and 8 bases, there was a span of 12 bases. CDR3 length equals 13 residues. Germline assignment: CDR1 MGHRA and CDR2 YSYEKL. The CDR3 nucleotides read TGCGCCAGCAGCCAAATATCCTTAACAGAAGCTTTCTTT. Translation: CASSQISLTEAFF.

The chain combines TRBV5-6 with TRBJ2-7; D is undetermined. The CDR3 totals 14 residues. CDR1 SGHDT and CDR2 YYEEEE come from the germline V gene. V shed 0 bases and J shed 0 bases, with 7 bases lying between them. In DNA form, the CDR3 reads TGTGCCAGCAGCTTGGGGTCCAGCTCCTACGAGCAGTACTTC. Translating it yields CASSLGSSSYEQYF. The whole variable domain, remainder taken from reference TRBV5-6 and TRBJ2-7, is DAGVTQSPTHLIKTRGQQVTLRCSPKSGHDTVSWYQQALGQGPQFIFQYYEEEERQRGNFPDRFSGHQFPNYSSELNVNALLLGDSALYLCASSLGSSSYEQYFGPGTRLTVT.

The rearrangement joins TRBV6-5 to TRBJ1-3; no definite D call. The CDR3 has 15 residues. Germline CDR1 is MNHEY and CDR2 is SVGAGI. Trimming cost V 2 bases and J 0 bases, with 8 bases left between them. The CDR3 DNA reads TGTGCCAGCAGTTACACGGCCAGCTCTGGAAACACCATATATTTT. Amino acids: CASSYTASSGNTIYF.

V gene TRBV2 combines with J gene TRBJ2-7; 9 bases agree with TRBD1. Germline trimming cut 3 bases from V and 5 bases from J; bases unmatched to any gene: 5. The germline V gene has CDR1 SNHLY and CDR2 FYNNEI. The CDR3 runs to 14 residues. The CDR3 is CASSEYRTGDEQYF. In DNA form, the CDR3 reads TGTGCCAGCAGTGAGTATCGGACAGGGGACGAGCAGTACTTC. Together with reference TRBV2 and TRBJ2-7, the CDR3 gives the full variable domain: EPEVTQTPSHQVTQMGQEVILRCVPISNHLYFYWYRQILGQKVEFLVSFYNNEISEKSEIFDDQFSVERPDGSNFTLKIRSTKLEDSAMYFCASSEYRTGDEQYFGPGTRLTVT.

In this sample, this clone turned up a few times. J is TRBJ2-2 and V is TRBV29-1; D may be TRBD1 or TRBD2 (5 bases each). Germline V CDR1 and CDR2: SQVTM, ANQGSEA. The CDR3 contains 14 residues. Trimming shortened V by 4 bases and J by 6 bases, and 15 bases separated the two germline ends. CDR3 loop: CSVGVDSGPGELFF. In DNA form, the CDR3 reads TGCAGCGTTGGGGTGGACTCGGGGCCCGGGGAGCTGTTTTTT.

J is TRBJ1-6 and V is TRBV6-5, with D perhaps TRBD1 (5 bases). The CDR3 is 14 residues long. The germline V gene has CDR1 MNHEY and CDR2 SVGAGI. V gave up 6 bases and J gave up 6 bases, with 12 bases separating them. This CDR3 is CASSRDGSNSPLHF. CDR3 nucleotides: TGTGCCAGCAGCAGGGACGGCTCTAATTCACCCCTCCACTTT.

This clone showed up just once. The V and J genes are TRBV28 and TRBJ2-7, with D perhaps assigned TRBD1 or TRBD2 (6 bases each). CDR3 size: 14 residues. From germline, CDR1 is MDHEN and CDR2 SYDVKM. Deletions cut 3 bases from V and 3 bases from J, with 12 bases between. The CDR3: CASSFGGYCYEQYF. In DNA, the CDR3 is TGTGCCAGCAGTTTCGGGGGCTACTGCTACGAGCAGTACTTC. Together with reference TRBV28 and TRBJ2-7, the CDR3 gives the full variable domain: DVKVTQSSRYLVKRTGEKVFLECVQDMDHENMFWYRQDPGLGLRLIYFSYDVKMKEKGDIPEGYSVSREKKERFSLILESASTNQTSMYLCASSFGGYCYEQYFGPGTRLTVT.

V and J are TRBV27 and TRBJ1-1; 11 bases line up with TRBD1. Germline V gives CDR1 MNHEY, CDR2 SMNVEV (reference sequence). V shed 6 bases, J shed 4 bases, and the junction held 1 base outside the gene matches. This CDR3 is 13 amino acids long. The CDR3 region has the DNA TGTGCCAGCAGGGGACAGGGGGGCACTGAAGCTTTCTTT. Protein: CASRGQGGTEAFF.

This chain connects TRBV9 to TRBJ1-1; 7 bases agree with TRBD1. The CDR3 consists of 14 residues. Trimming cost V 0 bases and J 5 bases; bases outside gene matches: 4. Germline V gene data show CDR1 as SGDLS and CDR2 as YYNGEE. CDR3 amino acids: CASSVGQGGTEAFF. In DNA, the CDR3 is TGTGCCAGCAGCGTAGGACAGGGAGGGACTGAAGCTTTCTTT.

V gene TRBV7-6 combines with J gene TRBJ1-1, with D uncertain. V lost 2 bases, J lost 4 bases, and 8 bases lay in between. This CDR3 region has 13 residues. Germline values: CDR1 SGHVS, CDR2 FNYEAQ. This CDR3 is CASSLSLSTEAFF. CDR3 in DNA: TGTGCCAGCAGCTTATCATTGTCCACTGAAGCTTTCTTT.

This chain uses TRBV6-5 with TRBJ1-1; D possibly corresponds to TRBD1 (5 bases). V was cut by 6 bases and J by 5 bases, with 10 bases left in between. CDR1 and CDR2 from the germline V gene are MNHEY and SVGAGI. This CDR3 is built from 12 residues. The CDR3 coding sequence is TGTGCCAGCAGGGGGAAGGGGACTGAAGCTTTCTTT. This gives the protein CASRGKGTEAFF.

This clone was found a few times. The chain recombines TRBV5-1 with TRBJ2-3; D is undetermined. The ends were cut back, 4 bases at V and 2 bases at J, with 5 bases in the middle. Germline-derived CDR1 and CDR2 are SGHRS and YFSETQ. The CDR3 is 12 residues long. The CDR3 coding sequence is TGCGCCAGCAGCCAAAACACAGATACGCAGTATTTT. Translated: CASSQNTDTQYF.

The rearrangement links TRBV13 to TRBJ1-2; 7 bases are a match to TRBD1. The CDR3 sequence is 15 residues long. V lost 2 bases and J lost 7; bases outside the gene matches: 10. Germline lookup yields CDR1 PRHDT and CDR2 FYEKMQ (reference sequence). The CDR3 loop is CASSLIPDRVIGYTF. The DNA of the CDR3 is TGTGCCAGCAGCTTAATCCCCGACAGGGTTATTGGCTACACCTTC.